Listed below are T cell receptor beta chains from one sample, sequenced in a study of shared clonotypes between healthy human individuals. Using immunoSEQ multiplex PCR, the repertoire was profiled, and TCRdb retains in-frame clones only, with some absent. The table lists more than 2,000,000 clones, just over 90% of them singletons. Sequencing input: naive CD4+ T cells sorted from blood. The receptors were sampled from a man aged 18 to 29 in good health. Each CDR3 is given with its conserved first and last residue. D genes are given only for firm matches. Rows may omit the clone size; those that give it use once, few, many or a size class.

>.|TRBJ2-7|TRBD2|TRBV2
CASSVSGSSYEQYF
TGTGCCAGCAGTGTAAGCGGGAGCTCCTACGAGCAGTACTTC
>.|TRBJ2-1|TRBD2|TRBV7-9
CASSAGTSEYNEQFF
TGTGCCAGCAGCGCCGGGACTAGCGAGTACAATGAGCAGTTCTTC
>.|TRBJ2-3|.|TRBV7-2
CASSAGPSGVTQYF
TGTGCCAGCAGCGCGGGCCCCTCTGGGGTTACGCAGTATTTT
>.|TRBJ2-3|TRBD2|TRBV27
CASRYTGRGTDTQYF
TGTGCCAGCAGGTACACGGGGAGGGGCACAGATACGCAGTATTTT
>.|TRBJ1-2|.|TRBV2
CASTGGPYYGYTF
TGTGCCAGCACGGGGGGACCATACTATGGCTACACCTTC
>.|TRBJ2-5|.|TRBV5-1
CASSLDSSLETQYF
TGCGCCAGCAGCTTGGATAGTAGCTTAGAGACCCAGTACTTC
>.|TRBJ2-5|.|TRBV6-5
CASSYSGLQETQYF
TGTGCCAGCAGTTACTCGGGACTTCAAGAGACCCAGTACTTC
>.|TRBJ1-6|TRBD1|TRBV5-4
CASSRGTAYNSPLHF
TGTGCCAGCAGCCGAGGGACAGCATATAATTCACCCCTCCACTTT
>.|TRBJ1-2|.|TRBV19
CASSTGTIGYTF
TGTGCCAGTAGTACGGGGACAATTGGCTACACCTTC
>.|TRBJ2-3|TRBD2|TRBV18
CASSPPFAGGSTDTQYF
TGTGCCAGCTCACCACCGTTTGCGGGGGGTAGCACAGATACGCAGTATTTT
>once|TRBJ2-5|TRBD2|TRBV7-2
CASSLAPGSGGRRETQYF
TGTGCCAGCAGCTTAGCCCCTGGGAGCGGGGGTAGGCGGGAGACCCAGTACTTC
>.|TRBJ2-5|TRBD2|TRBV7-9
CASSTGGLAYQETQYF
TGTGCCAGCAGCACAGGAGGACTAGCCTACCAAGAGACCCAGTACTTC
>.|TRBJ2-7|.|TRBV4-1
CASSQEGRDSREQYF
TGCGCCAGCAGCCAAGAAGGGCGGGACAGCCGCGAGCAGTACTTC
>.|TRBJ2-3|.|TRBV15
CATSPRTPSTDTQYF
TGTGCCACCAGCCCTCGGACACCTAGCACAGATACGCAGTATTTT
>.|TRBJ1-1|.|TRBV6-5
CASSYSAGTGTEAFF
TGTGCCAGCAGTTACTCGGCAGGGACGGGCACTGAAGCTTTCTTT
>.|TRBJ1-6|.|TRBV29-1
CSVEDGPTYNSPLHF
TGCAGCGTTGAAGATGGACCTACGTATAATTCACCCCTCCACTTT
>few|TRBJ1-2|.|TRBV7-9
CASSLVAGYTF
TGTGCCAGCAGCTTAGTAGCCGGCTACACCTTC
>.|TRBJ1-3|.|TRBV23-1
CASRGSSGNTIYF
TGCGCCAGCAGGGGGTCCTCTGGAAACACCATATATTTT
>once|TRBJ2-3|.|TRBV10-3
CAISEYSPAGDTQYF
TGTGCCATCAGTGAGTATAGTCCAGCCGGGGATACGCAGTATTTT
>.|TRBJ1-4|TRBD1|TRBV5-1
CASSLEGDRSNEKLFF
TGCGCCAGCAGCTTGGAGGGGGACAGGAGTAATGAAAAACTGTTTTTT
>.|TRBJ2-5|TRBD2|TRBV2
CASSSGTSASQETQYF
TGTGCCAGCAGCTCCGGGACTAGCGCGTCACAAGAGACCCAGTACTTC
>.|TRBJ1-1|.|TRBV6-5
CATSETWGNTEAFF
TGTGCCACCTCGGAAACGTGGGGGAACACTGAAGCTTTCTTT
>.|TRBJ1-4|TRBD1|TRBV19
CASTHGAGGEKLFF
TGTGCCAGTACCCACGGGGCAGGGGGCGAAAAACTGTTTTTT
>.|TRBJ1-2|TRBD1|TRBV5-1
CASSIGTGDGYTF
TGCGCCAGCAGCATCGGGACAGGGGACGGCTACACCTTC
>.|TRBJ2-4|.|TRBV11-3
CASSLGGQAKNIQYF
TGTGCCAGCAGTTTGGGGGGACAAGCCAAAAACATTCAGTACTTC
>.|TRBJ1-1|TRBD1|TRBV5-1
CASSPTMTGGNTEAFF
TGCGCCAGCAGCCCAACTATGACAGGGGGGAACACTGAAGCTTTCTTT
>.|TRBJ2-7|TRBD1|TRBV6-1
CASSEWGTGAYEQYF
TGTGCCAGCAGTGAGTGGGGGACAGGGGCCTACGAGCAGTACTTC
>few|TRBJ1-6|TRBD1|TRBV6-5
CASSDGTAGRSPLHF
TGTGCCAGCAGCGATGGGACAGCGGGGAGGTCACCCCTCCACTTT
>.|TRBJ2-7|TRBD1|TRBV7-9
CASRLGQGTEQYF
TGTGCCAGCAGGTTAGGACAGGGCACCGAGCAGTACTTC
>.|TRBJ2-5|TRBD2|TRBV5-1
CASSLDAAGIQETQYF
TGCGCCAGCAGCTTGGATGCAGCGGGGATCCAAGAGACCCAGTACTTC
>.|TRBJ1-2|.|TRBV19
CASSPVTGGYTF
TGTGCCAGTAGTCCAGTCACGGGTGGCTACACCTTC
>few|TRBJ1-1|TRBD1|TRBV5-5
CASRTGTGAFF
TGTGCCAGCAGGACCGGGACAGGAGCTTTCTTT
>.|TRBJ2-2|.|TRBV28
CASRLQGGVTGELFF
TGTGCCAGCAGGTTACAGGGGGGGGTAACCGGGGAGCTGTTTTTT
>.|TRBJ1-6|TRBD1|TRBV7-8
CASSLATSGTGDSPLHF
TGTGCCAGCAGCTTAGCGACTTCCGGGACAGGGGATTCACCCCTCCACTTT
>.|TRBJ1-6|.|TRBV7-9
CASSQLYNSPLHF
TGTGCCAGCAGCCAATTGTATAATTCACCCCTCCACTTT
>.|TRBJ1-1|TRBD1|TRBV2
CASRARQGLNTEAFF
TGTGCCAGCAGGGCAAGACAGGGATTGAACACTGAAGCTTTCTTT
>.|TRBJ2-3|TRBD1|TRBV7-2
CASSFDRGLDTQYF
TGTGCCAGCAGCTTCGACAGGGGGTTAGATACGCAGTATTTT
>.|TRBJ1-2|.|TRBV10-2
CASSALQGYTF
TGCGCCAGCAGTGCGTTACAGGGCTACACCTTC
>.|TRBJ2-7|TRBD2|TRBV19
CASRTSGSEQYF
TGTGCCAGTAGAACTAGCGGGAGTGAGCAGTACTTC
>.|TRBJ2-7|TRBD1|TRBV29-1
CSVDETGSYEQYF
TGCAGCGTTGACGAGACAGGGTCCTACGAGCAGTACTTC
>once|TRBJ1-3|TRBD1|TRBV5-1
CASSFARPGQGSGNTIYF
TGCGCCAGCAGCTTCGCCCGTCCGGGACAGGGCTCTGGAAACACCATATATTTT
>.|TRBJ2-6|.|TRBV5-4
CASSLRVLSSGANVLTF
TGTGCCAGCAGCTTGAGGGTCCTGAGCTCTGGGGCCAACGTCCTGACTTTC
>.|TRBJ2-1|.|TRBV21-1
CASSKGLAGATYNEQFF
TGTGCCAGCAGCAAAGGTTTAGCGGGAGCAACCTACAATGAGCAGTTCTTC
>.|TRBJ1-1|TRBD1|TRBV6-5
CASSYSGRGRAFF
TGTGCCAGCAGTTACTCCGGTAGGGGGCGTGCTTTCTTT
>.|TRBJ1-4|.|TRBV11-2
CASSLSGFNEKLFF
TGTGCCAGCAGCTTATCAGGATTTAATGAAAAACTGTTTTTT
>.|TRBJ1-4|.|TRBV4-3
CASSQASLGRSGEKLFF
TGCGCCAGCAGCCAAGCCTCTTTGGGGCGGTCGGGTGAAAAACTGTTTTTT
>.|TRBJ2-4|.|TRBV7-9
CASSRSGGHPYF
TGTGCCAGCAGCCGGTCTGGGGGCCACCCTTACTTC
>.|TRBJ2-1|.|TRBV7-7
CASSLGDGVPNEQFF
TGTGCTAGCAGCTTAGGGGACGGAGTACCCAATGAGCAGTTCTTC
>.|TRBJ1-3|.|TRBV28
CASSLLQGGNTIYF
TGTGCCAGCAGTTTACTACAGGGCGGAAACACCATATATTTT
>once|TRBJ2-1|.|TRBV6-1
CASSEGIPGRSLNEQFF
TGTGCCAGCAGTGAAGGGATCCCGGGCAGGTCTCTCAATGAGCAGTTCTTC
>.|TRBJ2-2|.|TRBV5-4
CASSLAGFFTGELFF
TGTGCCAGCAGCTTGGCAGGTTTCTTTACCGGGGAGCTGTTTTTT
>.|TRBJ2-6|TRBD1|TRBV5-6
CASSGTAGANVLTF
TGTGCCAGCAGCGGGACAGCTGGGGCCAACGTCCTGACTTTC
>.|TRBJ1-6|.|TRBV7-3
CASSPGDKNSPLHF
TGTGCCAGCAGCCCTGGGGACAAGAATTCACCCCTCCACTTT
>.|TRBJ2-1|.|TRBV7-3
CASSLGLASIGEQFF
TGTGCCAGCAGCTTAGGGCTAGCGAGCATCGGTGAGCAGTTCTTC